The 30 T cell receptor beta chains below were found in one sample sequenced in a study of beta chain features in type 1 diabetes (dated by TCRdb to the late 2010s). Receptor libraries were prepared by the immunoSEQ multiplex PCR assay. All of the isolated RNA was reverse transcribed with the High Capacity cDNA Reverse Transcription Kit, so expressed TCRB transcripts were sequenced. The clones in this table, taken by TCRdb from immuneACCESS, are in-frame only. Not every clone is retained; where verified, under half of the shortfall comes from an unresolved V gene, and the cause of the rest is unknown. For this sample the table gives over 700,000 clones, of which around a sixth were detected only once. 0.02% to 0.025% of the sample belongs to the ten largest clones. Sequenced material: naive CD4+ T cells from blood. The intended sense of this specimen's cell subset or site label: true naive CD4+ T cells. Receptors originate from a woman under 30 in good health.

This clone occurred a few times. V and J are TRBV7-2 and TRBJ2-4, with 8 bases aligning to TRBD2. The CDR3 runs 14 residues. Germline assignment: CDR1 SGHTA and CDR2 FQGNSA. J gave up 4 bases and V 5 bases, and 4 bases lay outside the gene matches. CDR3 residues: CASSKREGKNIQYF. The DNA of the CDR3 is TGTGCCAGCAGCAAACGGGAGGGGAAAAACATTCAGTACTTC.

V and J are TRBV9 and TRBJ2-1; 7 bases are shared with TRBD1. Germline V gene sequence: CDR1 SGDLS, CDR2 YYNGEE. This CDR3 spans 15 amino acids. V lost 4 bases, J lost 0 bases, and 4 bases stayed unmatched. The CDR3 protein is CASSTRDSSYNEQFF. For the CDR3, the DNA is TGTGCCAGCAGCACTCGGGACAGCTCCTACAATGAGCAGTTCTTC.

This clone was counted only a few times. The chain uses TRBV5-5 and TRBJ2-6; D is perhaps TRBD1 or TRBD2 (5 bases each). CDR1 is SGHKS, CDR2 YYEKEE, per germline (reference sequence). The V and J ends lost 4 bases and 3 bases respectively, with 11 bases between them. This CDR3 region has 15 residues. CDR3 sequence (DNA): TGTGCCAGCAGCCGGGCAGGGAGTGGGGCCAACGTCCTGACTTTC. Translating gives CASSRAGSGANVLTF.

This sequence joins TRBV27 and TRBJ2-4; TRBD2 might be the D (6 bases). Germline-derived CDR1 and CDR2 are MNHEY and SMNVEV (reference sequence). This CDR3 is 16 amino acids long. V dropped 3 bases and J dropped 4 bases, with 16 bases sitting between them. CDR3 in DNA: TGTGCCAGCAGTTTCAGTGGGGGGTCCCCTAAAAACATTCAGTACTTC. Amino acids: CASSFSGGSPKNIQYF.

The V gene is TRBV15, the J gene TRBJ2-2, with D hard to call. Germline CDR1 is LNHNV and CDR2 is YYDKDF (reference sequence). Trimming left V 0 bases short and J 4 bases short, with 6 bases between. CDR3 size: 14 residues. The CDR3 loop is CATSRDQATGELFF. CDR3 DNA: TGTGCCACCAGCAGAGATCAGGCCACCGGGGAGCTGTTTTTT.

The chain joins TRBV19 to TRBJ1-5; unclear D gene. The CDR3 totals 15 residues. V lost 1 base and J lost 7, with 14 bases in between. Per germline, CDR1 LNHDA and CDR2 SQIVND (reference sequence). DNA for the CDR3: TGTGCCAGTAGTATAGGGGTAGGACCCTGGCAGCCCCAGCATTTT. Its protein product is CASSIGVGPWQPQHF. The full variable domain, in which reference TRBV19 and TRBJ1-5 provide the parts outside the CDR3, is DGGITQSPKYLFRKEGQNVTLSCEQNLNHDAMYWYRQDPGQGLRLIYYSQIVNDFQKGDIAEGYSVSREKKESFPLTVTSAQKNPTAFYLCASSIGVGPWQPQHFGDGTRLSIL.

V and J are TRBV27 and TRBJ1-5; D is unresolved. Germline CDR1 and CDR2: MNHEY and SMNVEV (reference sequence). V was cut by 6 bases and J by 1 base, with 16 bases left in between. This CDR3 has 16 amino acids. As DNA, the CDR3 is TGTGCCAGCAGATGGAGAGGGTATGACAGCAATCAGCCCCAGCATTTT. Protein product: CASRWRGYDSNQPQHF.

The V gene is TRBV2, the J gene TRBJ1-5; D is uncertain. CDR3 length: 12 amino acids. Looked up from germline, CDR1 is SNHLY and CDR2 is FYNNEI. V was shortened by 5 bases and J by 4 bases, with 6 bases between the two germline ends. As DNA, the CDR3 is TGTGCCAGCAGTAAGAGGAATCAGCCCCAGCATTTT. Translated: CASSKRNQPQHF.

This clone came up a few times. The chain recombines TRBV7-2 with TRBJ2-5, with TRBD2 as a possible D gene (5 bases). Trimming left V 5 bases short and J 6 bases short, with 22 bases between. Looked up from germline, CDR1 is SGHTA and CDR2 is FQGNSA. The CDR3 consists of 16 residues. CDR3 loop: CASSPLAGSIRKTQYF. The CDR3 bases are TGTGCCAGCAGCCCCCTGGCGGGTTCCATTCGTAAGACCCAGTACTTC. Full variable domain (missing parts from reference TRBV7-2 and TRBJ2-5): GAGVSQSPSNKVTEKGKDVELRCDPISGHTALYWYRQSLGQGLEFLIYFQGNSAPDKSGLPSDRFSAERTGGSVSTLTIQRTQQEDSAVYLCASSPLAGSIRKTQYFGPGTRLLVL.

In its sample, this clone was seen a few times. J is TRBJ2-3 and V is TRBV6-5, with D perhaps matching TRBD1 (5 bases). Germline values: CDR1 MNHEY, CDR2 SVGAGI. Trimming removed 2 bases from V and 2 bases from J, with 11 bases in between. The CDR3 contains 15 residues. DNA for the CDR3: TGTGCCAGCAGTTACCAGACAGCAGACACAGATACGCAGTATTTT. Translated: CASSYQTADTDTQYF.

This clone was counted only a few times. V gene TRBV5-4 combines with J gene TRBJ2-1; the D call may be TRBD1 or TRBD2 (6 bases each). The CDR3 runs to 14 residues. CDR1 is SGHNT, CDR2 YYREEE, per germline (reference sequence). Trimming removed 2 bases at V and 4 bases at J, with 10 bases between. CDR3 sequence reads: CASSLGGRYNEQFF. CDR3 nucleotide sequence: TGTGCCAGCAGCTTAGGGGGGAGGTACAATGAGCAGTTCTTC. Full variable domain (remainder filled in from reference TRBV5-4 and TRBJ2-1): ETGVTQSPTHLIKTRGQQVTLRCSSQSGHNTVSWYQQALGQGPQFIFQYYREEENGRGNFPPRFSGLQFPNYSSELNVNALELDDSALYLCASSLGGRYNEQFFGPGTRLTVL.

This clone was detected only a few times. The chain joins TRBV7-3 to TRBJ1-2; 10 nucleotides line up with TRBD1. CDR1 and CDR2 (germline): SGHTA, FQGTGA. The CDR3 totals 14 residues. Trimming removed 5 bases from V and 5 bases from J; junction bases left unmatched: 5. Written as DNA, the CDR3 is TGTGCCAGCAGCACCGGACAGGGGGATTATGGCTACACCTTC. Protein: CASSTGQGDYGYTF.

This chain connects TRBV7-2 to TRBJ2-1, with D maybe TRBD2 (6 bases). CDR3 length equals 16 residues. V was trimmed by 5 bases and J by 0 bases, leaving 14 bases between them. The germline gives CDR1 SGHTA, CDR2 FQGNSA. The CDR3 nucleotides are TGTGCCAGCAGCGTGCGGGACTCGGACTCCTACAATGAGCAGTTCTTC. Its translation is CASSVRDSDSYNEQFF.

The chain uses TRBV27 and TRBJ1-1, with a possible D match to TRBD1 (5 bases). Trimming shortened V by 2 bases and J by 5 bases, and 12 bases separated the two germline ends. Germline V lookup: CDR1 MNHEY, CDR2 SMNVEV (reference sequence). The CDR3 consists of 14 residues. The CDR3 region has the DNA TGTGCCAGCAGTTTACAACGGCGGGGGACTGAAGCTTTCTTT. Its translation: CASSLQRRGTEAFF.

Only a few counts were recorded for this clone. The rearrangement joins TRBV6-1 to TRBJ2-2; 7 bases map to TRBD1. The V gene's germline CDR1 is MNHNS and CDR2 SASEGT. This CDR3 spans 13 amino acids. V lost 9 bases to trimming and J lost 7 bases; unmatched junction nucleotides: 8. CDR3 sequence reads: CASTTGVDGELFF. The CDR3 region has the DNA TGTGCCAGTACTACAGGGGTGGACGGGGAGCTGTTTTTT.

The chain uses TRBV6-5 and TRBJ1-1, with D maybe TRBD1 (5 bases). Germline V gene sequence: CDR1 MNHEY, CDR2 SVGAGI. V gave up 2 bases and J gave up 1 base, with 8 bases separating them. This CDR3 region has 14 residues. The CDR3 DNA reads as TGTGCCAGCAGTTACAAAAGGGGGAACACTGAAGCTTTCTTT. It codes for CASSYKRGNTEAFF.

The CDR3 here is CASSPRRAGGTDTQYF. As DNA, the CDR3 is TGTGCCAGCTCACCACGTCGAGCGGGAGGCACAGATACGCAGTATTTT. The chain joins TRBV18 to TRBJ2-3; 8 bases match TRBD2. Germline CDR1 and CDR2: KGHSH and LQKENI. This CDR3 is built from 16 residues. Losses at the gene ends were 1 base for V and 1 base for J; bases not matched to a gene: 4.

The rearrangement links TRBV5-4 to TRBJ2-7, with 12 bases fitting TRBD1. Trimming at V came to 4 bases and at J to 5 bases, leaving 7 bases not matched to a gene. The CDR3 extends over 15 amino acids. The germline gives CDR1 SGHNT, CDR2 YYREEE (reference sequence). In nucleotides, the CDR3 is TGTGCCAGCAGCATAGGGACAGGGGGCCCTCACGAGCAGTACTTC. Amino acid sequence: CASSIGTGGPHEQYF.

This clone turned up a few times. The V gene is TRBV28, the J gene TRBJ2-7; D perhaps matches TRBD2 (5 bases). Trimming stripped 5 bases from V and 5 bases from J, with 13 bases between. CDR3 length equals 13 residues. CDR1 MDHEN and CDR2 SYDVKM come from the germline V gene. The CDR3 protein is CASSKPDGDEQYF. CDR3 DNA: TGTGCCAGCAGTAAACCGGACGGGGACGAGCAGTACTTC. Full variable domain (missing parts from reference TRBV28 and TRBJ2-7): DVKVTQSSRYLVKRTGEKVFLECVQDMDHENMFWYRQDPGLGLRLIYFSYDVKMKEKGDIPEGYSVSREKKERFSLILESASTNQTSMYLCASSKPDGDEQYFGPGTRLTVT.

The chain couples TRBV20-1 to TRBJ2-1; D might be TRBD2 (6 bases). The CDR3 consists of 10 residues. The V gene's germline CDR1 is DFQATT and CDR2 SNEGSKA (reference sequence). Trimming shortened V by 5 bases and J by 7 bases, and 6 bases separated the two germline ends. CDR3 coding DNA: TGCAGTGCTGGGGGGAATGAGCAGTTCTTC. Translation gives CSAGGNEQFF.

There are a few counts of this clone. V gene TRBV18 combines with J gene TRBJ2-2; D call uncertain. Between the trimmed V and J ends, which lost 0 bases and 5 bases, there was a span of 13 bases. This CDR3 region has 16 residues. CDR1 is KGHSH, CDR2 LQKENI, per germline. This CDR3 reads CASSPPGLGSTGELFF. In DNA form, the CDR3 reads TGTGCCAGCTCACCACCAGGGCTAGGATCAACCGGGGAGCTGTTTTTT.

The CDR3 here is CASKPGLAGGTQYF. CDR3 sequence (DNA): TGTGCCAGCAAACCGGGACTAGCGGGAGGAACGCAGTATTTT. The rearrangement uses TRBV6-5 and TRBJ2-3, with 15 bases matching TRBD2. The CDR3 covers 14 residues. Germline V lookup: CDR1 MNHEY, CDR2 SVGAGI. V gave up 7 bases and J gave up 9 bases; unmatched junction bases: 5.

This chain uses TRBV2 with TRBJ2-5; 7 nucleotides agree with TRBD2. V trimming: 3 bases; J trimming: 5 bases; junction bases outside the gene matches: 3. The CDR3 extends over 13 amino acids. Germline CDR1 is SNHLY and CDR2 is FYNNEI. The CDR3 here is CASSDYGRETQYF. The DNA for the CDR3 is TGTGCCAGCAGTGATTACGGGAGGGAGACCCAGTACTTC.

J is TRBJ2-7 and V is TRBV18; D perhaps matches TRBD1 (7 bases). CDR3 length equals 14 residues. CDR1 and CDR2 (germline): KGHSH, LQKENI. Trimming took 5 bases from V and 4 from J, leaving 15 bases between them. CDR3 DNA sequence: TGTGCCAGCTCAGGAGGGGGCCAGGTTTACGAGCAGTACTTC. It specifies CASSGGGQVYEQYF.

This clone was counted only a few times. This rearrangement joins TRBV2 to TRBJ1-5; D is undetermined. Trimming took off 1 base at V and 7 bases at J, with 14 bases between the two ends. Germline CDR1 and CDR2: SNHLY and FYNNEI. The CDR3 is 15 residues long. The CDR3 bases are TGTGCCAGCAGTGAAGTGGCGGGCGCGGGACAGCCCCAGCATTTT. Its protein product is CASSEVAGAGQPQHF.

A remark on this clone: The germline gene is not matched at one end of the junction; a read error may be the cause. The rearrangement joins TRBV5-1 to TRBJ2-5; D not certain. This CDR3 region has 15 residues. Germline CDR1 reads SGHRS; CDR2 reads YFSETQ. The CDR3 reads CASSSGPVRREAQYF. CDR3 bases: TGCGCCAGCAGCTCAGGTCCGGTGAGGAGAGAGGCCCAGTACTTC.

The CDR3 DNA reads as TGTGCCAGCAGTTTCATTGACCTCGACTCCTACGAGCAGTACTTC. Protein sequence: CASSFIDLDSYEQYF. The J gene is TRBJ2-7, the V gene TRBV28, with D uncertain. The CDR3 contains 15 residues. Germline-derived CDR1 and CDR2 are MDHEN and SYDVKM. Trimming left V 3 bases short and J 0 bases short, with 12 bases between.

The chain has TRBV20-1 and TRBJ2-1; a weak D match, TRBD1 (5 bases). The germline V gene has CDR1 DFQATT and CDR2 SNEGSKA (reference sequence). The CDR3 is 11 residues long. V lost 3 bases and J lost 9, with 9 bases in between. CDR3 in amino acids: CSASPRVEQFF. CDR3 DNA: TGCAGTGCTAGCCCCAGGGTTGAGCAGTTCTTC.

The chain has TRBV13 and TRBJ2-1; TRBD2 agrees at 9 bases. The V gene end was trimmed by 3 bases and the J gene end by 1 base; junction bases not matched to a gene: 7. Looked up from germline, CDR1 is PRHDT and CDR2 is FYEKMQ (reference sequence). This CDR3 is built from 17 residues. CDR3 DNA: TGTGCCAGCAGCTTGAGGCGGGAGGGCCGATCCTACAATGAGCAGTTCTTC. This gives the protein CASSLRREGRSYNEQFF. Supplemented by reference TRBV13 and TRBJ2-1, the full variable domain reads AAGVIQSPRHLIKEKRETATLKCYPIPRHDTVYWYQQGPGQDPQFLISFYEKMQSDKGSIPDRFSAQQFSDYHSELNMSSLELGDSALYFCASSLRREGRSYNEQFFGPGTRLTVL.

This clone showed up just a few times. This chain links TRBV4-3 with TRBJ2-3; D remains unclear. V was clipped by 3 bases and J by 10 bases, with 20 bases between them. CDR1 LGHNA and CDR2 YSLEER come from the germline V gene. This CDR3 is 15 amino acids long. The chain's CDR3 is CASSHLVGGSNPQYF. CDR3 bases: TGCGCCAGCAGCCACCTCGTGGGCGGCTCAAATCCGCAGTATTTT.